Listed below are T cell receptor beta chains from one sample, sequenced in a study of T and B cells in COVID-19 patients. TCRdb itself ran the multiplex PCR reads through MiXCR, one entry per CDR3 protein. The data show approximately 8,100 distinct CDR3 sequences, approximately 30% seen once. Sample: blood. All receptors come from a human donor with active COVID-19. The CDR3 runs from the conserved cysteine through the conserved F or W. A D gene is named only where the DNA matches it firmly. Rows give clone size only sometimes, using once, few, many, or a class for an expanded clone.

TRBV29-1,TRBD1,TRBJ2-3,large,CSVTGGEDTQYF,TGCAGCGTGACAGGGGGCGAAGATACGCAGTATTTT
TRBV12-3/TRBV12-4,-,TRBJ1-1,-,CASSFVITEAFF,TGTGCCAGCAGTTTCGTTATCACTGAAGCTTTCTTT
TRBV29-1,TRBD2,TRBJ2-1,-,CSVTGGPEFF,TGCAGCGTCACGGGGGGGCCAGAGTTCTTC
TRBV5-1,-,TRBJ1-2,-,CASSFNLARRNSYGYTF,TGCGCCAGCAGCTTTAATCTGGCGAGGCGAAACAGCTATGGCTACACCTTC
TRBV27,-,TRBJ1-2,-,CASSLRPCNYGYTF,TGTGCCAGCAGTTTAAGGCCATGCAACTATGGCTACACCTTC
TRBV6-4,-,TRBJ2-1,few,CASSEKVVANEQFF,TGTGCCAGCAGTGAAAAGGTCGTAGCAAATGAGCAGTTCTTC
TRBV24-1,-,TRBJ2-2,few,CATSDRGGELFF,TGTGCCACCAGTGATAGAGGTGGGGAGCTGTTTTTT
TRBV19,-,TRBJ1-2,medium-sized,CASSIAGEGNYGYTF,TGTGCCAGTAGTATCGCCGGGGAGGGGAACTATGGCTACACCTTC
TRBV18,TRBD1,TRBJ1-4,medium-sized,CASSPPGTAELFF,TGTGCCAGCTCACCACCAGGGACAGCCGAACTGTTTTTT
TRBV5-6,-,TRBJ2-7,few,CASSLEVQSYEQYF,TGCGCCAGCAGCTTGGAGGTACAGTCCTACGAGCAGTACTTC
TRBV6-1,-,TRBJ1-1,-,CASSRLQGSNTETFF,TGTGCCAGCAGTCGCCTCCAGGGAAGCAACACTGAAACTTTCTTT
TRBV27,TRBD2,TRBJ2-3,-,CASSFGGGDTQYF,TGTGCCAGCAGTTTTGGGGGGGGGGATACGCAGTATTTT
TRBV5-1,TRBD2,TRBJ2-5,-,CASSLGGEGETQYF,TGCGCCAGCAGCTTGGGAGGGGAGGGAGAGACCCAGTACTTC
TRBV14,-,TRBJ2-1,few,CASSQDRRTSKFF,TGTGCCAGCAGCCAAGATAGAAGAACTAGCAAGTTCTTC
TRBV19,-,TRBJ1-5,medium-sized,CASSKATKGFGNQPQHF,TGTGCCAGTAGTAAGGCCACAAAAGGATTCGGCAATCAGCCCCAGCATTTT
TRBV5-1,-,TRBJ2-5,-,CASLDQETQYF,TGCGCCAGTCTAGACCAAGAGACCCAGTACTTC
TRBV27,TRBD1,TRBJ1-6,few,CASSQKLGTGSYNSPLHF,TGTGCCAGCAGTCAAAAGTTAGGGACAGGGAGCTATAATTCACCCCTCCACTTT
TRBV7-6,-,TRBJ2-3,medium-sized,CASSSTFGVGDTQYF,TGTGCCAGCAGCTCAACCTTCGGGGTGGGTGATACGCAGTATTTT
TRBV6-5,TRBD2,TRBJ2-3,-,CASSYSFTGTSGGQGVDTQYF,TGTGCCAGCAGTTATTCGTTCACCGGGACTAGCGGGGGCCAGGGGGTAGATACGCAGTATTTT
TRBV20-1,-,TRBJ2-1,-,CSARDEGGAHFFNEQFF,TGCAGTGCTAGAGATGAAGGGGGGGCTCACTTTTTCAATGAGCAGTTCTTC
TRBV20-1,TRBD1,TRBJ1-1,once,CSARAGTGYTEAFF,TGCAGTGCTAGAGCCGGGACAGGGTATACTGAAGCTTTCTTT
TRBV5-6,TRBD2,TRBJ2-2,-,CASSAGLAGNTGELFF,TGCGCCAGCAGCGCGGGACTAGCGGGGAATACCGGGGAGCTGTTTTTT
TRBV12-3/TRBV12-4,-,TRBJ1-5,-,CATSGRNQHQHF,TGTGCCACCTCTGGGCGCAATCAGCACCAGCATTTT
TRBV6-1,TRBD2,TRBJ2-2,-,CASSESRGGRTTTGELFF,TGTGCCAGCAGTGAATCCCGGGGGGGGCGGACCACCACCGGGGAGCTGTTTTTT
TRBV15,-,TRBJ2-2,medium-sized,CATSPGRRLRELFF,TGTGCCACCAGCCCCGGTAGACGGCTACGGGAGCTGTTTTTT
TRBV24-1,-,TRBJ2-3,-,CATSDPNVSDTQYF,TGTGCCACCAGTGACCCAAACGTATCAGATACGCAGTATTTT
TRBV5-4,TRBD2,TRBJ2-5,few,CASSLRLAEETQYF,TGTGCCAGCAGCTTGCGGCTAGCGGAAGAGACCCAGTACTTC
TRBV13,TRBD1,TRBJ2-1,medium-sized,CASSRRTGGPVNEQFF,TGTGCCAGCAGCAGACGGACAGGGGGCCCGGTCAATGAGCAGTTCTTC
TRBV5-1,TRBD2,TRBJ2-5,few,CASRALAGGETQYF,TGCGCCAGCAGGGCACTAGCGGGGGGAGAGACCCAGTACTTC
TRBV6-5,-,TRBJ2-3,medium-sized,CASRGGYRVRGTDTQYF,TGTGCCAGCAGGGGGGGGTACAGGGTGCGAGGCACAGATACGCAGTATTTT
TRBV12-3/TRBV12-4,-,TRBJ2-3,-,CASRGPGEELAWNTQYF,TGTGCCAGCAGGGGGCCAGGGGAAGAGCTCGCATGGAATACGCAGTATTTT